The source of this T cell receptor (beta chain) is a study of cytomegalovirus exposure and HLA in healthy donors. Only one count was recorded for this clone. The repertoire was sequenced with immunoSEQ multiplex PCR; TCRdb's copy has only in-frame clones and lacks some. The sample has some 150,000 clones, more than 75% seen once; the top ten hold almost 3%. This CDR3 region has 13 residues. V was trimmed by 4 bases and J by 2 bases, leaving 7 bases between them. Germline V gene sequence: CDR1 LNHDA, CDR2 SQIVND (reference sequence). This chain links TRBV19 with TRBJ2-3; a possible D gene is TRBD1 (5 bases). The sequence derives from a man aged 18-30 years in good health and CMV-seronegative. Material: PBMCs. The CDR3: CASSRTYTDTQYF. The CDR3 DNA follows: TGTGCCAGTAGTAGGACATACACAGATACGCAGTATTTT.